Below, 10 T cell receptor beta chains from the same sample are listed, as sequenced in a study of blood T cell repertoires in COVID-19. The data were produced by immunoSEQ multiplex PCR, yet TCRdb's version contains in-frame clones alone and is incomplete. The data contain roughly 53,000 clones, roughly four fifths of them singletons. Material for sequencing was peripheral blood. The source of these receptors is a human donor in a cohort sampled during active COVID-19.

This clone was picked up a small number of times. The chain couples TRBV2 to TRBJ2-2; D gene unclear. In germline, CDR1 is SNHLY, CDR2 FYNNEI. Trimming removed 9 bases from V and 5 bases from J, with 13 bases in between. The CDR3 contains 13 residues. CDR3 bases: TGTGCCAGTGCTCTCAGGAATACCGGGGAGCTGTTTTTT. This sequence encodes CASALRNTGELFF. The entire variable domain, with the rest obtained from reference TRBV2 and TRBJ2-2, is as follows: EPEVTQTPSHQVTQMGQEVILRCVPISNHLYFYWYRQILGQKVEFLVSFYNNEISEKSEIFDDQFSVERPDGSNFTLKIRSTKLEDSAMYFCASALRNTGELFFGEGSRLTVL.

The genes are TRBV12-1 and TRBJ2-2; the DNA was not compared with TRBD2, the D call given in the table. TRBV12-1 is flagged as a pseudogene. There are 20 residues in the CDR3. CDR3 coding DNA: TGTGCCAGCAGCTTTTTAGGGACTAGCGGGGGGGCCAGGGTCACCGGGGAGCTGTTTTTT. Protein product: CASSFLGTSGGARVTGELFF.

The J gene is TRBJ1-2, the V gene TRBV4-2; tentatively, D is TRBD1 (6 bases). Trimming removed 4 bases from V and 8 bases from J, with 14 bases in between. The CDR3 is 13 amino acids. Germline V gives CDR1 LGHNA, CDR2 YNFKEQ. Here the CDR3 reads CASSPRGSNGYTF. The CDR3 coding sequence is TGTGCCAGCAGCCCCAGGGGATCCAACGGCTACACCTTC.

CDR3 sequence: CARSPLAPAGYGYTF. In nucleotides, the CDR3 is TGTGCCAGAAGCCCCCTGGCTCCAGCGGGTTATGGCTACACCTTC. This chain links TRBV5-3 with TRBJ1-2; no reliable D call. TRBV5-3 is given ORF status, its function remaining uncertain. This CDR3 has 15 residues. Trimming took 4 bases from V and 5 from J, leaving 18 bases between them.

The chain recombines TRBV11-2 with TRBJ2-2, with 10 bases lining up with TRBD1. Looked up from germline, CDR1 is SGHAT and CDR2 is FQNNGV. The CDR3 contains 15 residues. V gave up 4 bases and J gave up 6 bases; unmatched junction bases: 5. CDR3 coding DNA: TGTGCCAGCAGCTCGCGACAGGGGGCTCCCGGGGAGCTGTTTTTT. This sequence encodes CASSSRQGAPGELFF. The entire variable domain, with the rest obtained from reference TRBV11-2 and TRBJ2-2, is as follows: EAGVAQSPRYKIIEKRQSVAFWCNPISGHATLYWYQQILGQGPKLLIQFQNNGVVDDSQLPKDRFSAERLKGVDSTLKIQPAKLEDSAVYLCASSSRQGAPGELFFGEGSRLTVL.

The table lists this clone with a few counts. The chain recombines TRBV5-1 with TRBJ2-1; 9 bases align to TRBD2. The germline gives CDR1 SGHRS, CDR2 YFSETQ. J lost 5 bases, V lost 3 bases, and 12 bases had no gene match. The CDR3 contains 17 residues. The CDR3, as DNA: TGCGCCAGCAGCTGGACCTTTTTCGCGGGGGGGAACAATGAGCAGTTCTTC. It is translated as CASSWTFFAGGNNEQFF.

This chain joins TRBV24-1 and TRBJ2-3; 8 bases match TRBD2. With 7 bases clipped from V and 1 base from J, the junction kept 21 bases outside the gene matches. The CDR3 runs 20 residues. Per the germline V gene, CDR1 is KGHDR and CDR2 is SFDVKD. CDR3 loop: CATSAPGTSGTAVGTDTQYF. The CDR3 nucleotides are TGTGCCACCAGCGCTCCCGGGACTAGTGGAACGGCGGTGGGCACAGATACGCAGTATTTT.

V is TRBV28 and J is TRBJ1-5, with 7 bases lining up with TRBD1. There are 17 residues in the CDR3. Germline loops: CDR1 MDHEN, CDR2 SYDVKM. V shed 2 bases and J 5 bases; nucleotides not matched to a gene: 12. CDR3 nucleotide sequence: TGTGCCAGCAGTTTAAGCGGAGAGGGGGCGGGTCATCAGCCCCAGCATTTT. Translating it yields CASSLSGEGAGHQPQHF.

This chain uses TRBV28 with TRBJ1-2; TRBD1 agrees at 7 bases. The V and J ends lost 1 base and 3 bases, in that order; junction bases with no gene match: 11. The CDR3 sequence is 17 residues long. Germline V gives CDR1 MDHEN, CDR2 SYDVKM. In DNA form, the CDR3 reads TGTGCCAGCAGTTTATCGCCGCTGGGCAGGGGGGACTATGGCTACACCTTC. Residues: CASSLSPLGRGDYGYTF.

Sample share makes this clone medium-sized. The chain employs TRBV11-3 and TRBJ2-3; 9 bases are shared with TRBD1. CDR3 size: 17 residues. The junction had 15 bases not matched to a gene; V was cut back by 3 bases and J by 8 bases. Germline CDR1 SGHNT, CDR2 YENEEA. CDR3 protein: CASSFSPSTGGGGTQYF. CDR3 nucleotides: TGTGCCAGCAGCTTTTCCCCTAGTACAGGGGGCGGCGGTACGCAGTATTTT.